The 21 T cell receptor beta chains below come from one sample, sequenced in a study of shared clonotypes between healthy human individuals. TCRdb's table, derived via immunoSEQ multiplex PCR, lists solely in-frame clones and lacks some. The sample contains hundreds of thousands of clones, roughly 70% of which appear only once. The sequenced material came from memory CD4+ T cells sorted from blood. As for subset: CD45RA-negative fraction. The receptors originated from a woman aged 25 to 39 in good health.

The V and J genes are TRBV27 and TRBJ2-7; TRBD2 matches 7 bases. This CDR3 comprises 13 residues. V shed 7 bases, J shed 6 bases, and the junction held 9 bases outside the gene matches. CDR1 and CDR2 (germline): MNHEY, SMNVEV (reference sequence). CDR3 nucleotide sequence: TGTGCCAGCACCTCCCGTGGGAGGGGCGAGCAGTACTTC. Translating it yields CASTSRGRGEQYF.

J is TRBJ1-2 and V is TRBV5-1; the D is unclear. The V gene lost 2 bases and the J gene lost 4 bases, with 6 bases spanning the gap. The CDR3 totals 12 residues. From germline, CDR1 is SGHRS and CDR2 YFSETQ. The chain's CDR3 is CASSFGSYGYTF. CDR3 DNA: TGCGCCAGCAGCTTTGGTTCCTATGGCTACACCTTC.

Details on this clone: An end of the junction does not agree with germline; a read error may underlie this. At the DNA level, this CDR3 is encoded by other sequences in the same sample as well. V usage is TRBV5-8 and J usage is TRBJ1-5; 8 bases map to TRBD1. Germline CDR1 and CDR2: SGHTS and YDEGEE. The length of the CDR3 is 17 residues. CDR3 in amino acids: CASSFGPGGFGNQPQHF. In nucleotides, the CDR3 is TGTGCCAGCAGCTTCGGTCCAGGGGGCTTCGGCAATCAGCCTCAGCATTTT.

DNA of the CDR3: TGTGCCTGGAGTATAGGAGATAATTCACCCCTCCACTTT. Its protein product is CAWSIGDNSPLHF. This rearrangement joins TRBV30 to TRBJ1-6, with no clear D. Germline CDR1 GTSNPN, CDR2 SVGIG (reference sequence). CDR3 length: 13 residues. V lost 2 bases to trimming and J lost 5 bases, with 7 bases between them.

This clone has a single count. The chain carries TRBV5-6 and TRBJ1-3, with D maybe TRBD1 (5 bases). The V and J ends lost 1 base and 1 base respectively, with 6 bases between them. Germline CDR1 is SGHDT and CDR2 is YYEEEE. The CDR3 has 14 amino acids. For the CDR3, the DNA is TGTGCCAGCAGCTTGAAGGGGTCTGGAAACACCATATATTTT. Protein sequence: CASSLKGSGNTIYF.

This clone has more than one count but fewer than ten. The chain carries TRBV5-6 and TRBJ2-3; a possible D gene is TRBD2 (6 bases). V was trimmed by 0 bases and J by 1 base, leaving 12 bases between them. Germline V gene data show CDR1 as SGHDT and CDR2 as YYEEEE. CDR3 length equals 16 residues. CDR3 in DNA: TGTGCCAGCAGCTTGGCGGCTAGCGCCGGCACAGATACGCAGTATTTT. Protein: CASSLAASAGTDTQYF.

This clone was observed a few times. This CDR3 is also generated by other DNA sequences in the sample. The gene calls are TRBV5-1 and TRBJ2-5, with 9 bases fitting TRBD1. The CDR3 covers 16 residues. V lost 2 bases, J lost 4 bases, and 9 bases stayed unmatched. CDR1 and CDR2 (germline): SGHRS, YFSETQ. The CDR3 spells CASSLGQGPSVETQYF. The CDR3 DNA sequence: TGCGCCAGCAGCTTAGGACAGGGGCCGTCCGTAGAGACCCAGTACTTC.

This chain connects TRBV28 to TRBJ2-3; D is perhaps TRBD1 (6 bases). V was cut by 4 bases and J by 4 bases, with 18 bases left in between. The CDR3 extends over 16 amino acids. Germline loops: CDR1 MDHEN, CDR2 SYDVKM. In DNA, the CDR3 is TGTGCCAGCAGTTCCATGGGGGCGCCCCCCCCAGATACGCAGTATTTT. It specifies CASSSMGAPPPDTQYF.

The rearrangement joins TRBV7-9 to TRBJ2-3, with D possibly being TRBD1 (5 bases). The CDR3 is 15 amino acids. Trimming removed 4 bases from V and 2 bases from J, with 13 bases in between. Germline-derived CDR1 and CDR2 are SEHNR and FQNEAQ (reference sequence). The CDR3 is CASSSRGQDTDTQYF. The CDR3 DNA is TGTGCCAGCAGCTCGCGTGGACAAGACACAGATACGCAGTATTTT.

The chain combines TRBV28 with TRBJ2-1; tentatively, D is TRBD2 (6 bases). CDR1 is MDHEN, CDR2 SYDVKM, per germline. The CDR3 consists of 14 residues. The V and J ends lost 5 bases and 8 bases respectively, with 16 bases between them. The CDR3 DNA is TGTGCCAGCAGTGACAAAGGAACGGGGGATGAGCAGTTCTTC. Amino acids: CASSDKGTGDEQFF. The variable domain in full, completed from reference TRBV28 and TRBJ2-1, reads DVKVTQSSRYLVKRTGEKVFLECVQDMDHENMFWYRQDPGLGLRLIYFSYDVKMKEKGDIPEGYSVSREKKERFSLILESASTNQTSMYLCASSDKGTGDEQFFGPGTRLTVL.

This clone showed up just once. The chain combines TRBV5-1 with TRBJ2-5; the D gene is possibly TRBD2 (5 bases). Looked up from germline, CDR1 is SGHRS and CDR2 is YFSETQ. CDR3 length equals 14 residues. The V end was cut by 1 base, the J end by 1 base, with 8 bases between. CDR3 sequence: CASSLRGIQETQYF. The DNA of the CDR3 is TGCGCCAGCAGCTTGCGGGGTATCCAAGAGACCCAGTACTTC.

The V call is TRBV13, the J call TRBJ2-7; D may be TRBD2 (5 bases). The CDR3 loop spans 16 amino acids. The V end was cut by 1 base, the J end by 7 bases, with 20 bases between. Per germline, CDR1 PRHDT and CDR2 FYEKMQ (reference sequence). The CDR3 nucleotides are TGTGCCAGCAGCTTAGTACCGACGGGAACACGACGAGAGCAGTACTTC. Amino acid sequence: CASSLVPTGTRREQYF.

The CDR3 reads CASRIGKTGQTQPQHF. As DNA, the CDR3 is TGTGCCAGCAGAATCGGGAAGACGGGGCAGACTCAGCCCCAGCATTTT. The chain recombines TRBV28 with TRBJ1-5; possibly TRBD1 for D (5 bases). CDR3 size: 16 residues. The V end was cut by 6 bases, the J end by 6 bases, with 21 bases between. CDR1 is MDHEN, CDR2 SYDVKM, per germline.

Remarks on this clone: Other DNA sequences in this sample translate to the same CDR3. This chain joins TRBV5-1 and TRBJ2-1; D is undetermined. Germline V gene data show CDR1 as SGHRS and CDR2 as YFSETQ. V lost 4 bases and J lost 1, with 12 bases in between. This CDR3 contains 15 residues. CDR3: CASSAASGSYNEQFF. The CDR3, as DNA: TGCGCCAGCAGCGCTGCCTCAGGTTCCTACAATGAGCAGTTCTTC. Looking up the rest from reference TRBV5-1 and TRBJ2-1 gives the full variable domain: KAGVTQTPRYLIKTRGQQVTLSCSPISGHRSVSWYQQTPGQGLQFLFEYFSETQRNKGNFPGRFSGRQFSNSRSEMNVSTLELGDSALYLCASSAASGSYNEQFFGPGTRLTVL.

The DNA for the CDR3 is TGCAGCGCAGTCAGGGTGGAAAATGAGCAGTTCTTC. It yields the protein CSAVRVENEQFF. V gene TRBV29-1 combines with J gene TRBJ2-1, with a tentative D call TRBD1 (5 bases). Germline V CDR1 and CDR2: SQVTM, ANQGSEA. This CDR3 is 12 amino acids long. Trimming took off 7 bases at V and 7 bases at J, with 14 bases between the two ends.

The chain uses TRBV6-5 and TRBJ1-1; D gene ambiguous. This CDR3 spans 15 amino acids. Germline lookup yields CDR1 MNHEY and CDR2 SVGAGI. Trimming pared 6 bases from V and 1 base from J, leaving 15 bases between. CDR3 DNA: TGTGCCAGCAGATTGGTAAGCGGGCCGAACACTGAAGCTTTCTTT. Its translation: CASRLVSGPNTEAFF.

The chain joins TRBV5-6 to TRBJ1-2; D not resolved. The germline CDR1 and CDR2 sequences are SGHDT and YYEEEE. The CDR3 runs to 13 residues. Deletions cut 0 bases from V and 4 bases from J, with 7 bases between. The CDR3 region has the DNA TGTGCCAGCAGCTTGGGGGGTACCTATGGCTACACCTTC. This sequence encodes CASSLGGTYGYTF.

V and J are TRBV18 and TRBJ2-7, with D hard to call. Trimming pared 3 bases from V and 3 bases from J, leaving 12 bases between. Per germline, CDR1 KGHSH and CDR2 LQKENI. The CDR3 contains 14 residues. In DNA form, the CDR3 reads TGTGCCAGCTCACCCCCAATGGGGTTCTACGAGCAGTACTTC. It specifies CASSPPMGFYEQYF.

The J gene is TRBJ1-4, the V gene TRBV9; the D is unclear. The V gene lost 1 base and the J gene lost 8 bases, with 15 bases spanning the gap. CDR3 size: 15 residues. CDR1 is SGDLS, CDR2 YYNGEE, per germline. CDR3 in amino acids: CASSVNPGVREKLFF. The CDR3 DNA is TGTGCCAGCAGCGTAAATCCGGGAGTTCGGGAAAAACTGTTTTTT.

This chain links TRBV19 with TRBJ1-2; unclear D gene. This CDR3 has 15 amino acids. Trimming took off 3 bases at V and 4 bases at J, with 15 bases between the two ends. Germline V CDR1 and CDR2: LNHDA, SQIVND (reference sequence). Here the CDR3 reads CASSMAAGLSYGYTF. The CDR3 DNA sequence: TGTGCCAGTAGTATGGCGGCAGGACTATCCTATGGCTACACCTTC.

This clone was seen just once. V and J are TRBV6-1 and TRBJ1-1; D uncertain. The CDR3 extends over 13 amino acids. The V end was cut by 3 bases, the J end by 3 bases, with 8 bases between. In germline, CDR1 is MNHNS, CDR2 SASEGT. For the CDR3, the DNA is TGTGCCAGCAGTGAGGTTGGGGACACTGAAGCTTTCTTT. Translated: CASSEVGDTEAFF.